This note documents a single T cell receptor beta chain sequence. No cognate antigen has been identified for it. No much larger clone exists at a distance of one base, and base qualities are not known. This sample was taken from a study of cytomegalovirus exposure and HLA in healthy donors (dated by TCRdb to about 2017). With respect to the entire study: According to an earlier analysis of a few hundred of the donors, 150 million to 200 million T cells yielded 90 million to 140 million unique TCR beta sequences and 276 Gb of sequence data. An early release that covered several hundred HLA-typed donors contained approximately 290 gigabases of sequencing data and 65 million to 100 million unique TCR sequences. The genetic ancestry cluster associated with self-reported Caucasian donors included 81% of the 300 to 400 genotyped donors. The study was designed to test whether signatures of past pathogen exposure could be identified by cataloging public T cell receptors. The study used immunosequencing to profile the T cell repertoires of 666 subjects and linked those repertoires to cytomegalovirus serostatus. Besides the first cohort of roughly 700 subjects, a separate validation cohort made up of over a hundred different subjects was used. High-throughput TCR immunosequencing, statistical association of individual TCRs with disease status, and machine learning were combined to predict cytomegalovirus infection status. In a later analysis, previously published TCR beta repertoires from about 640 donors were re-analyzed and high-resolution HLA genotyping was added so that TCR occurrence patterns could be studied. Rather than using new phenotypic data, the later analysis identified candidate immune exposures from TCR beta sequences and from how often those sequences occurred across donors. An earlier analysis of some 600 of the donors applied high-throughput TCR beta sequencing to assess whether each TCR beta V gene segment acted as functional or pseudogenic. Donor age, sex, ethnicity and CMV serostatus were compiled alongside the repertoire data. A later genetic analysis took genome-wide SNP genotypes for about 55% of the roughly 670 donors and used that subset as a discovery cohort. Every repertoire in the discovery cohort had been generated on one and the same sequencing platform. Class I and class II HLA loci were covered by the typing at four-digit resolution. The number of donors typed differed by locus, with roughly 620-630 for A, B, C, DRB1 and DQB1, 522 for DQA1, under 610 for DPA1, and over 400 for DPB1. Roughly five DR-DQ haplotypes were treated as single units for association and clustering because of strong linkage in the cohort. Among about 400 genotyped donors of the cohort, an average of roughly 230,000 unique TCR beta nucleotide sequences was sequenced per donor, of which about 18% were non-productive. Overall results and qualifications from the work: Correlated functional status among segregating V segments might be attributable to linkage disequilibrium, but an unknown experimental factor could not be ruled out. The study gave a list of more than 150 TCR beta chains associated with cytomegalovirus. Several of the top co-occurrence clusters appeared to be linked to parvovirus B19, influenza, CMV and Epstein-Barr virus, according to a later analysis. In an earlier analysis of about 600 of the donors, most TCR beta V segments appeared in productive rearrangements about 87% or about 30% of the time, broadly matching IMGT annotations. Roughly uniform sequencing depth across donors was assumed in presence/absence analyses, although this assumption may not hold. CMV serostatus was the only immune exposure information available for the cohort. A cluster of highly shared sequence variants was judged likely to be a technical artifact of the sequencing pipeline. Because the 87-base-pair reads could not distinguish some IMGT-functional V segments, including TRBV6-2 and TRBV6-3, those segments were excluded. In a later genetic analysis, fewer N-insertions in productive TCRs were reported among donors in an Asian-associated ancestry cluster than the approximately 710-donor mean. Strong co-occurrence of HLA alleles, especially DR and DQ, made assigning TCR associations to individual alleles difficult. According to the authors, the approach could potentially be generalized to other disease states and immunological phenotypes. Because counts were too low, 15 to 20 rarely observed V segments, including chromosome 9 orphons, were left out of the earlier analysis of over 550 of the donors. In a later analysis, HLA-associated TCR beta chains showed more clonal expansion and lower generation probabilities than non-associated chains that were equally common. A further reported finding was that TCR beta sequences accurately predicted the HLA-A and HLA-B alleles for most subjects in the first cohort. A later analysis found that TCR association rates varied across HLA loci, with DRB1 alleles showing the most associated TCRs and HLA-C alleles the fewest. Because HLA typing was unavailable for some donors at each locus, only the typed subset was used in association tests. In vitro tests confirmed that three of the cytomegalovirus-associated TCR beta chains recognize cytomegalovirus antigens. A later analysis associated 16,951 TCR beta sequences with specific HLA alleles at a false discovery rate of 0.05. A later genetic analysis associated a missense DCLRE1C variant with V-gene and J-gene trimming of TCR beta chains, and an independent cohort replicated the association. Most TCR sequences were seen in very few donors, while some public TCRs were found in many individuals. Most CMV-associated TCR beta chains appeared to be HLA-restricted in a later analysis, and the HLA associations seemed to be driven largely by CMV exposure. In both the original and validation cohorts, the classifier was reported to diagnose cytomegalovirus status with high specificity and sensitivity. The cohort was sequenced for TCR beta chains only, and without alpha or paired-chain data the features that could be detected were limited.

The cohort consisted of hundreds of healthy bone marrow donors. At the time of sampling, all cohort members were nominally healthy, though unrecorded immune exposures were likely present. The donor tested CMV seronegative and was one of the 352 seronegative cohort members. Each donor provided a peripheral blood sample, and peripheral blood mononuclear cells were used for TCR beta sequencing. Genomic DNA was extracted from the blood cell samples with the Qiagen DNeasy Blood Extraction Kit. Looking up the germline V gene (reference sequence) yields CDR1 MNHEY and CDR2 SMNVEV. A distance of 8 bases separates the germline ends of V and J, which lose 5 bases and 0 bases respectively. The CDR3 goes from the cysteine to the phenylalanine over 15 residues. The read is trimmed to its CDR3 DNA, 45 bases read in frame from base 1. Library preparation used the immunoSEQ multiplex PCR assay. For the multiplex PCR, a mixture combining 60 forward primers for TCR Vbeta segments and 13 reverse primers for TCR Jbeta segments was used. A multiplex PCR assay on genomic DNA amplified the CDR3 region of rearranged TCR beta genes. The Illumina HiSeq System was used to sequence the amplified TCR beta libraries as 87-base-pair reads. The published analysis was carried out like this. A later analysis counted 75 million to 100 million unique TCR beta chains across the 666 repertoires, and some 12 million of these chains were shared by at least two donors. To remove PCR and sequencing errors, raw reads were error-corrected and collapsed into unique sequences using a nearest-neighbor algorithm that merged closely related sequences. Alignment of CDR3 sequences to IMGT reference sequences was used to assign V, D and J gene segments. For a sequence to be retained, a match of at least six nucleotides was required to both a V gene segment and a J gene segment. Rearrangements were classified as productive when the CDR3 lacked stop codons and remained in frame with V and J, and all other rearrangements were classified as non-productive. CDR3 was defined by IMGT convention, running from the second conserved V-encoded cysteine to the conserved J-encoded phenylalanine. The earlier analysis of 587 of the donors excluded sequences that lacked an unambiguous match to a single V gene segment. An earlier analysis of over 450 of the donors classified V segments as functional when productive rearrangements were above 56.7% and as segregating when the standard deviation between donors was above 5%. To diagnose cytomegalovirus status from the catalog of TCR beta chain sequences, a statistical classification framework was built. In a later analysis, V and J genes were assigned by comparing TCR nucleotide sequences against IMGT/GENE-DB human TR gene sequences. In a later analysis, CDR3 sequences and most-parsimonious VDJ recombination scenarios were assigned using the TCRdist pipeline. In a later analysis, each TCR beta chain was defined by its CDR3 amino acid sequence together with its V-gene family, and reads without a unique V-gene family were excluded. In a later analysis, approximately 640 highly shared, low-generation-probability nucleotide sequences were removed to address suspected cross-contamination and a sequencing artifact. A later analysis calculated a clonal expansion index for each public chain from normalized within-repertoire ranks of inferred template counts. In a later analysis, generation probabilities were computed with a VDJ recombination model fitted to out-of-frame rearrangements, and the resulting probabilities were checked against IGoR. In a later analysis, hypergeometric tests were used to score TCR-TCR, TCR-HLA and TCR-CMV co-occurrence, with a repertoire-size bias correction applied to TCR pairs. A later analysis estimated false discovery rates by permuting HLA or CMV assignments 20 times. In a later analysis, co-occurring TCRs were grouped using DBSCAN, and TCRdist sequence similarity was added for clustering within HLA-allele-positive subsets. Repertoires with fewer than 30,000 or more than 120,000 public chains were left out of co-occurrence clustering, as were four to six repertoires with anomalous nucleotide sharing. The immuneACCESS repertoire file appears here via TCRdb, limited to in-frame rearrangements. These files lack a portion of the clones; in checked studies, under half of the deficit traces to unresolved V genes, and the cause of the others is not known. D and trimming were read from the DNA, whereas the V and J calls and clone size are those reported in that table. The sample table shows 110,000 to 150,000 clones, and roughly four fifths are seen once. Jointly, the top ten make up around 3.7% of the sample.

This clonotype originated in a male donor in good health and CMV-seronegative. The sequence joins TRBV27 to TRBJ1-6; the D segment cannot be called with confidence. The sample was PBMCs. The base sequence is TGTGCCAGCAGTCCCACGAGCTCCTATAATTCACCCCTCCACTTT. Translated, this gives CASSPTSSYNSPLHF.